Following are 2 T cell receptor beta chains from one sample sequenced in a study of blood T cell repertoires in COVID-19. This table comes from immunoSEQ multiplex PCR, and its TCRdb copy is limited to in-frame clones, with some not included. The repertoire includes about 130,000 clones, roughly 79% of them detected once, and roughly 20% sits in the top ten. The material sequenced was peripheral blood. The source is a man older than 75 with acute or convalescent COVID-19.

The J gene is TRBJ2-7, the V gene TRBV28, with TRBD1 identical over 9 bases. CDR3 length: 16 residues. The ends lost 2 bases at V and 3 bases at J; junction bases unmatched: 8. Germline V CDR1 and CDR2: MDHEN, SYDVKM. The CDR3 sequence: CASSLPPGQGRYEQYF. CDR3 DNA: TGTGCCAGCAGTTTACCTCCGGGACAGGGACGCTACGAGCAGTACTTC.

The J gene is TRBJ2-3, the V gene TRBV2; the match to TRBD2 covers 7 bases. The germline gives CDR1 SNHLY, CDR2 FYNNEI. J lost 4 bases, V lost 4 bases, and 5 bases had no gene match. CDR3 length equals 14 residues. The CDR3 sequence: CASSVLGGADTQYF. In DNA form, the CDR3 reads TGTGCCAGCAGTGTTTTGGGGGGGGCAGATACGCAGTATTTT.